This is a list of T cell receptor beta chains from one sample in a study of control samples from healthy donors and cancer patients. The table came from immunoSEQ multiplex PCR; TCRdb's copy has only in-frame clones and leaves some out. The data hold about 92,000 clones, with around 82% observed a single time. The specimen sequenced was blood. Source of these receptors: an older woman in good health. Both conserved end residues are part of each CDR3. D genes are given only for firm matches.

V gene	J gene	D gene	CDR3 length	CDR3 protein
TRBV6-6	TRBJ1-1	.	14	CASRRGGANTEAFF
TRBV3-1/TRBV3-2	TRBJ2-1	TRBD2	19	CASSRGSGLAGGWYNEQFF
TRBV6-5	TRBJ1-6	.	14	CASNRGADNSPLHF
TRBV18	TRBJ1-3	.	15	CASSPVTNDGNTIYF
TRBV2	TRBJ2-5	.	12	CASSSGTETQYF
TRBV3-1/TRBV3-2	TRBJ2-1	TRBD1	13	CASSQGDRLEQFF
TRBV7-2	TRBJ1-5	TRBD1	15	CASSPGQGFNQPQHF
TRBV15	TRBJ1-2	.	12	CATSRAGYGYTF
TRBV7-9	TRBJ2-1	TRBD2	15	CASAGGDGSYNEQFF
TRBV10-2	TRBJ1-1	TRBD1	13	CASRETGVGRTFF
TRBV7-9	TRBJ1-4	.	13	CASSLELGEKLFF
TRBV5-6	TRBJ2-3	TRBD2	16	CASSPGVSAGVDTQYF
TRBV19	TRBJ1-2	TRBD1	14	CASSIAQGAYGYTF
TRBV13	TRBJ2-2	TRBD2	20	CASSLFYPRGGGPITGELFF
TRBV29-1	TRBJ1-4	TRBD1	14	CSGTGGATNEKLFF
TRBV3-1/TRBV3-2	TRBJ1-3	.	13	CASSQQSGNTIYF
TRBV7-6	TRBJ2-5	.	15	CASSHPLQGQETQYF
TRBV12-3/TRBV12-4	TRBJ1-5	TRBD1	13	CASRGTGDQPQHF
TRBV6-4	TRBJ1-2	.	16	CASSEEGGGPNYGYTF
TRBV9	TRBJ2-1	TRBD2	17	CASSVYGGGRAGLEQFF
TRBV5-1	TRBJ2-1	TRBD2	15	CASSSLAGNYNEQFF
TRBV6-5	TRBJ2-5	TRBD1	14	CASSLRTGQETQYF
TRBV6-5	TRBJ1-5	.	13	CASGRLTNQPQHF
TRBV5-1	TRBJ2-1	TRBD2	16	CASSPLGDGGAYEQFF
TRBV18	TRBJ1-4	.	15	CASSPLDETNEKLFF
TRBV3-1/TRBV3-2	TRBJ1-1	.	15	CASSFARGVGTEAFF
TRBV19	TRBJ2-6	.	13	CASRWQEANVLTF
TRBV5-1	TRBJ2-7	.	14	CASSLGKGAYEQYF
TRBV10-1	TRBJ1-1	.	12	CASSAGDTEAFF
TRBV21-1	TRBJ1-1	.	16	CASTRAVSELNTEAFF
TRBV6-1	TRBJ1-4	.	14	CASSEQLSNEKLFF
TRBV10-1	TRBJ2-3	.	11	CASSVTDTQYF
TRBV4-1	TRBJ2-7	.	15	CASSQVTQNLGTRYF
TRBV18	TRBJ1-2	.	13	CASSPPANYGYTF
TRBV2	TRBJ1-1	TRBD1	15	CASRDPGQKGTEAFF
TRBV4-3	TRBJ1-3	.	15	CASSPGALTGNTIYF
TRBV5-5	TRBJ2-5	.	11	CASSFGETQYF
TRBV12-3/TRBV12-4	TRBJ1-2	.	11	CASSRNYGYTF
TRBV4-1	TRBJ1-6	.	16	CASSLRLEGTFQSLHF
TRBV4-1	TRBJ2-1	TRBD2	17	CASSHSASGGAVYEQFF
TRBV5-6	TRBJ2-1	.	15	CASSLFTTGYNEQFF
TRBV6-5	TRBJ1-2	TRBD1	14	CASSSDRGGYGYTF
TRBV7-8	TRBJ2-7	TRBD2	16	CASSRIGRGGLNEQYF
TRBV6-1	TRBJ2-7	.	15	CASSDGVKTSYEQYF
TRBV6-5	TRBJ2-5	.	15	CASSYSAGAAETQYF
TRBV28	TRBJ1-6	.	12	CASRLDRRALHF
TRBV7-6	TRBJ1-1	.	13	CASSLTLNTEAFF
TRBV19	TRBJ1-6	.	13	CASKRAGGSPLHF
TRBV5-5	TRBJ2-7	TRBD1	15	CASSLTGQGRDEQYF
TRBV18	TRBJ2-5	TRBD2	13	CASSLAGRETQYF
TRBV19	TRBJ1-2	.	15	CASSSGALRTYGYTF